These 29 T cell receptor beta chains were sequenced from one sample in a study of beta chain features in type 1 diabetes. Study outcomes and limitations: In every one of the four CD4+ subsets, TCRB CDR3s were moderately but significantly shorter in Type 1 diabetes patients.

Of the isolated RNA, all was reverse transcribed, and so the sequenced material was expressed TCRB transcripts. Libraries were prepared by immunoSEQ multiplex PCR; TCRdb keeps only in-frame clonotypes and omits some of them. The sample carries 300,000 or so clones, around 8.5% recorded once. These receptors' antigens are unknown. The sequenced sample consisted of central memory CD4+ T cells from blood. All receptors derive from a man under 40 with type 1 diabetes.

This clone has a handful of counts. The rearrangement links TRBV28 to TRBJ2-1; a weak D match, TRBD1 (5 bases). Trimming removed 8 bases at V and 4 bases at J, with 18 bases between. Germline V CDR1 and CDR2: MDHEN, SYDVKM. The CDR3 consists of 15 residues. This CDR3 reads CASGEFADTYNEQFF. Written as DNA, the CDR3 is TGTGCCAGCGGCGAATTTGCGGACACTTACAATGAGCAGTTCTTC.

The CDR3 DNA follows: TGTGCCTGGGAAGCGGGGGGGTCTTCCAATGAGCAGTTCTTC. Its translation is CAWEAGGSSNEQFF. The chain is built from TRBV30 and TRBJ2-1; 10 bases are a match to TRBD2. Germline CDR1 and CDR2: GTSNPN and SVGIG (reference sequence). The J segment lost 6 bases and the V segment lost 5 bases, leaving 7 bases of the junction unmatched. The CDR3 has 14 residues. Full variable domain (rest looked up from reference TRBV30 and TRBJ2-1): SQTIHQWPATLVQPVGSPLSLECTVEGTSNPNLYWYRQAAGRGLQLLFYSVGIGQISSEVPQNLSASRPQDRQFILSSKKLLLSDSGFYLCAWEAGGSSNEQFFGPGTRLTVL.

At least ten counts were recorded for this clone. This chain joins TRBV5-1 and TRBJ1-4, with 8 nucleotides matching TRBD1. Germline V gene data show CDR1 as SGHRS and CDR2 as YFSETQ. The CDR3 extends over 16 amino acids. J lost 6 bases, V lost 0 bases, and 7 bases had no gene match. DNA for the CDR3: TGCGCCAGCAGCTTGGTGCCGGTACAGGGGGATGAAAAACTGTTTTTT. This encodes CASSLVPVQGDEKLFF.

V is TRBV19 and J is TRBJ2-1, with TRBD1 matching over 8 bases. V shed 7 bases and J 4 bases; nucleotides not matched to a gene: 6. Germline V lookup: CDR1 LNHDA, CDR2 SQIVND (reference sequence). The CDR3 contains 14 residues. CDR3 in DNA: TGTGCCAGTACCTCGGGACAGGAATACAATGAGCAGTTCTTC. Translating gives CASTSGQEYNEQFF.

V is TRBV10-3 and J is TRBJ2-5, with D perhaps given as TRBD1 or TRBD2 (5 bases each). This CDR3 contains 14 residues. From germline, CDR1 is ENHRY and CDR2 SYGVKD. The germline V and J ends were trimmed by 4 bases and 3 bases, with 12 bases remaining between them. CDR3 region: CAISVGHGEETQYF. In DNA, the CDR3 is TGTGCCATCAGTGTCGGACACGGGGAAGAGACCCAGTACTTC.

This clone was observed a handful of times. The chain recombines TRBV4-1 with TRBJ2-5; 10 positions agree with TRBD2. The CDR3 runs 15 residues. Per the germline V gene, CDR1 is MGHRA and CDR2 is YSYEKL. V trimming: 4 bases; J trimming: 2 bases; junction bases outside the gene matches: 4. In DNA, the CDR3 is TGCGCCAGCAGCCTAGCGGGGGGTAATCAAGAGACCCAGTACTTC. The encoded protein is CASSLAGGNQETQYF.

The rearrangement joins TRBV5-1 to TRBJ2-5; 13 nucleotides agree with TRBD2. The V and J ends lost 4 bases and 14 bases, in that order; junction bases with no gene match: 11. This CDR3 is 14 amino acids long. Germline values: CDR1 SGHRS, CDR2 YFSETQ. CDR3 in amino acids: CASSLGTSGESSYF. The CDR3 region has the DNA TGCGCCAGCAGCCTGGGGACTAGCGGGGAGAGTTCATACTTC.

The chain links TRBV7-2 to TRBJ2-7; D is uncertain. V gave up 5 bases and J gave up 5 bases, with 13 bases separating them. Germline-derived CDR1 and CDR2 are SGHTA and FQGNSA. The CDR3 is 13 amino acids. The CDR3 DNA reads TGTGCCAGCAGCCCCGGTTGGGGAAACGAGCAGTACTTC. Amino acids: CASSPGWGNEQYF.

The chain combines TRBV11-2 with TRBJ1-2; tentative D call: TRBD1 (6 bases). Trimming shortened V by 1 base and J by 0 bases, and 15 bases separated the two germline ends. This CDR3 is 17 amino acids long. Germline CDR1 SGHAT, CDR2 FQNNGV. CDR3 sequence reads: CASSLAMGGGANYGYTF. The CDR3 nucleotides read TGTGCCAGCAGCTTAGCTATGGGAGGGGGAGCTAACTATGGCTACACCTTC.

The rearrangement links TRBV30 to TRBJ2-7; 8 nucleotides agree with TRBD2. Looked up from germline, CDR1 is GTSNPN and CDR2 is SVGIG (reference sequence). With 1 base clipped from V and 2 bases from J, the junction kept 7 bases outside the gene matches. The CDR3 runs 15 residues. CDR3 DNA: TGTGCCTGGAGTGCCCGGGGGGGCCGGACCTACGAGCAGTACTTC. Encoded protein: CAWSARGGRTYEQYF.

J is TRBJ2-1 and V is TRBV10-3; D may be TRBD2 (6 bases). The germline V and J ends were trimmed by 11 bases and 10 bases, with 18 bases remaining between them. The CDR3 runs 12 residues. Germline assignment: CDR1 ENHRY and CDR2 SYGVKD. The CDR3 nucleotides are TGTGCCGTTGCCTTGGGGGGTGTCGAGCAGTTCTTC. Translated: CAVALGGVEQFF.

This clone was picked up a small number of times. CDR3 bases: TGTGCCAGCTCGCGGACTAGCGGGGGCCAGGGGGATACGCAGTATTTT. It encodes CASSRTSGGQGDTQYF. This chain links TRBV18 with TRBJ2-3, with TRBD2 identical over 13 bases. The CDR3 is 16 residues long. CDR1 is KGHSH and CDR2 is LQKENI in the germline V gene. With 6 bases clipped from V and 6 bases from J, the junction kept 9 bases outside the gene matches.

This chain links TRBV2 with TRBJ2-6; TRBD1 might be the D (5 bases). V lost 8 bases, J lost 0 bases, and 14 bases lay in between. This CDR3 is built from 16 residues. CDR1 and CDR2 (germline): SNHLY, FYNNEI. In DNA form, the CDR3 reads TGTGCCAGCTCCCCCGGACATTACTCTGGGGCCAACGTCCTGACTTTC. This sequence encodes CASSPGHYSGANVLTF.

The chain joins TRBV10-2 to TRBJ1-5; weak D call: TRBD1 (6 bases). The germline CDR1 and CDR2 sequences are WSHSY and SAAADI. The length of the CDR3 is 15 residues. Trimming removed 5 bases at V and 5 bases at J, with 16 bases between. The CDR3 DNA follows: TGCGCCAGCAGTTTTAATGGGGGGCACGATCAGCCCCAGCATTTT. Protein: CASSFNGGHDQPQHF.

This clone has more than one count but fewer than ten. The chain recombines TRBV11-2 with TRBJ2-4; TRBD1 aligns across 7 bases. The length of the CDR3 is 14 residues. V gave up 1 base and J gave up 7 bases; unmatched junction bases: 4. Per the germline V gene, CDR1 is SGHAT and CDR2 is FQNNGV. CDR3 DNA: TGTGCCAGCAGCTTAGGGACAGGCGGCAACATTCAGTACTTC. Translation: CASSLGTGGNIQYF.

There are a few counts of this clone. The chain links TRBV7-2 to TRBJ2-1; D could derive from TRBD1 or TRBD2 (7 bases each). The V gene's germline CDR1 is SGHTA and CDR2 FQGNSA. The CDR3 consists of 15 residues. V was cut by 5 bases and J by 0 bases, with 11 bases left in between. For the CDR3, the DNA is TGTGCCAGCAGCGAGCGGGACAGCTCCTACAATGAGCAGTTCTTC. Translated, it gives CASSERDSSYNEQFF. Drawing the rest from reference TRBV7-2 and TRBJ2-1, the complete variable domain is GAGVSQSPSNKVTEKGKDVELRCDPISGHTALYWYRQSLGQGLEFLIYFQGNSAPDKSGLPSDRFSAERTGGSVSTLTIQRTQQEDSAVYLCASSERDSSYNEQFFGPGTRLTVL.

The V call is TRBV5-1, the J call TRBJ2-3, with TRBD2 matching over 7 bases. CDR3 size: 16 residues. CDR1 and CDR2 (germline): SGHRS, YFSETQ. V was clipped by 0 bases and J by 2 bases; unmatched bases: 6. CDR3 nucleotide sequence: TGCGCCAGCAGCTTGGCGGCTAGCGGAGTCACAGATACGCAGTATTTT. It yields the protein CASSLAASGVTDTQYF.

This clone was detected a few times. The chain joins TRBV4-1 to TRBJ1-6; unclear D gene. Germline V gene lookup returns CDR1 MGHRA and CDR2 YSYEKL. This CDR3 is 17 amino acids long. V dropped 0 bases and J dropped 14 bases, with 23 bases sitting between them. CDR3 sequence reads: CASSQEINSGLIETLHF. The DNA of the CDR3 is TGCGCCAGCAGCCAAGAGATCAACAGCGGCTTAATTGAGACCCTCCACTTT.

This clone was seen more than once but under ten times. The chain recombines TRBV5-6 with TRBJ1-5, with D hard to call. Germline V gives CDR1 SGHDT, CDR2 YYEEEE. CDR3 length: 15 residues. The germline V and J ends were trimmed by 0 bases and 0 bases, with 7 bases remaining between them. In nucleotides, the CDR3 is TGTGCCAGCAGCTTGGGACCGCATAGCAATCAGCCCCAGCATTTT. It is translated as CASSLGPHSNQPQHF.

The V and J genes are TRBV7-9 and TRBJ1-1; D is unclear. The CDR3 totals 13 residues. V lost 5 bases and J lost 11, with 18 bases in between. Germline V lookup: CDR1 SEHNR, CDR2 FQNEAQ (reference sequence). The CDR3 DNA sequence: TGTGCCAGCAGCCCCATGGCGAGTTCCCAGGCTTTCTTT. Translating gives CASSPMASSQAFF.

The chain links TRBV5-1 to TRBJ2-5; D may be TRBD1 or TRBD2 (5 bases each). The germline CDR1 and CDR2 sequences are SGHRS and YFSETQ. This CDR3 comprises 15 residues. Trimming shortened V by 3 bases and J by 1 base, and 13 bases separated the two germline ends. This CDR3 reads CASSYGTGTQETQYF. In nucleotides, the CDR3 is TGCGCCAGCAGCTATGGGACCGGGACCCAAGAGACCCAGTACTTC. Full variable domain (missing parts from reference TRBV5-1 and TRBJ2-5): KAGVTQTPRYLIKTRGQQVTLSCSPISGHRSVSWYQQTPGQGLQFLFEYFSETQRNKGNFPGRFSGRQFSNSRSEMNVSTLELGDSALYLCASSYGTGTQETQYFGPGTRLLVL.

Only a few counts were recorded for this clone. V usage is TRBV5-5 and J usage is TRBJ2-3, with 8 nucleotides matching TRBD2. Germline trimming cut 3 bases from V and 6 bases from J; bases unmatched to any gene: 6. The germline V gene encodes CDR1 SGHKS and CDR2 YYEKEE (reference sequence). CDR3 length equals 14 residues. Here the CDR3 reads CASSSLAGLDTQYF. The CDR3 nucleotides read TGTGCCAGCAGCTCGTTAGCGGGGCTTGATACGCAGTATTTT.

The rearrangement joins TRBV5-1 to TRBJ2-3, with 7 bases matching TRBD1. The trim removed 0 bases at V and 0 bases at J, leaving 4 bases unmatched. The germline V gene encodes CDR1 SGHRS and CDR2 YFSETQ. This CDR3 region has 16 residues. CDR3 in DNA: TGCGCCAGCAGCTTGGTGGGACAGCCAAGCACAGATACGCAGTATTTT. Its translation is CASSLVGQPSTDTQYF.

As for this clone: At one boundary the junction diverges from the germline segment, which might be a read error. The CDR3 DNA reads TGTGCCAGCGGCGTGAGTGGGCGACGTGGGGCAGATACGCAGTATTTT. It encodes CASGVSGRRGADTQYF. The genes are TRBV9 and TRBJ2-3, with D unclear. Looked up from germline, CDR1 is SGDLS and CDR2 is YYNGEE. This CDR3 has 16 residues.

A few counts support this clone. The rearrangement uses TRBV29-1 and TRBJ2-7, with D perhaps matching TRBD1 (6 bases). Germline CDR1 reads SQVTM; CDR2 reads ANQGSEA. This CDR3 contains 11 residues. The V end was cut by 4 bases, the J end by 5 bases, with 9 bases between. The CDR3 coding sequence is TGCAGCGTTGCCCCAGGGGACGAGCAGTACTTC. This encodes CSVAPGDEQYF.

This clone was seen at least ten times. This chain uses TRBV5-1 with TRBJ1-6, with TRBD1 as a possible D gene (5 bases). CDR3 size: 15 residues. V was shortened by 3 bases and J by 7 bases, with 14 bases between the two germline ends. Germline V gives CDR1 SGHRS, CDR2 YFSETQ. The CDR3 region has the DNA TGCGCCAGCAGCTCCACCGGGGGTGGGAATTCACCCCTCCACTTT. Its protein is CASSSTGGGNSPLHF.

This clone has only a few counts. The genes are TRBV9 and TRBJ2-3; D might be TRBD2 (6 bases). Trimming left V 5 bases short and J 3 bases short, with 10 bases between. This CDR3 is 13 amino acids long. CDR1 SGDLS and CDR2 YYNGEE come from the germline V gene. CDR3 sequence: CASSTRGTDTQYF. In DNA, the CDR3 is TGTGCCAGCAGTACCCGGGGGACAGATACGCAGTATTTT.

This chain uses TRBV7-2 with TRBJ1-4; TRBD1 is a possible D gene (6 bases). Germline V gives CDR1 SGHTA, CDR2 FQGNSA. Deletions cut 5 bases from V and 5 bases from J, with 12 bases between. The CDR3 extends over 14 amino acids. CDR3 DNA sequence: TGTGCCAGCAGCGATACAGGGTTCAATGAAAAACTGTTTTTT. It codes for CASSDTGFNEKLFF.

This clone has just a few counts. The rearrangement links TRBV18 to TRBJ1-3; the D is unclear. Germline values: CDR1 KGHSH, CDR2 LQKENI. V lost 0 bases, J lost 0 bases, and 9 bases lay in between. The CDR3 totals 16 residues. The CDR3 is CASSPPTVSSGNTIYF. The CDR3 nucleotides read TGTGCCAGCTCACCACCTACGGTCAGCTCTGGAAACACCATATATTTT.